This is a list of T cell receptor beta chains from one sample in a study of blood T cell repertoires in COVID-19. The data were produced by immunoSEQ multiplex PCR, yet TCRdb's version contains in-frame clones alone and is incomplete. The sample holds 200,000 to 250,000 clones; around four fifths are singletons and the top ten take roughly 20%. The sequenced sample was peripheral blood. The receptors shown here come from a woman older than 75 with active or convalescent COVID-19. Each CDR3 is given with its conserved first and last residue. A D gene is named only where the DNA matches it firmly. Clone size, where shown, is once, few, many, or a class for clones that have expanded.

d_gene	v_gene	j_gene	abundance	CDR3nt	CDR3aa
TRBD1	TRBV19	TRBJ1-1	.	TGTGCCAGTACCGGGGACAGGGGGAACACTGAAGCTTTCTTT	CASTGDRGNTEAFF
.	TRBV6-5	TRBJ1-6	once	TGTGCCAGCAGTTACTCTACGGACAGACCAAATTCACCCCTCCACTTT	CASSYSTDRPNSPLHF
.	TRBV7-9	TRBJ1-1	.	TGTGCCAGCAGCTTTGTCGGGGACACTGAAGCTTTCTTT	CASSFVGDTEAFF
TRBD2	TRBV20-1	TRBJ2-3	.	TGCAGTGCTAGTGGACTAGCGGGAGCAACAGATACGCAGTATTTT	CSASGLAGATDTQYF
.	TRBV6-2/TRBV6-3	TRBJ1-2	once	TGTGCCAGCAGTTACCTCGGGAGGTCCTATGGCTACACCTTC	CASSYLGRSYGYTF
TRBD1	TRBV18	TRBJ1-1	.	TGTGCCAGCTCACCCACCGGGACAGTCTTCATGAACACTGAAGCTTTCTTT	CASSPTGTVFMNTEAFF
.	TRBV7-9	TRBJ2-7	.	TGTGCCAGCACCTTCCGGGGGGCAGGGACCAACGAGCAGTACTTC	CASTFRGAGTNEQYF
.	TRBV2	TRBJ1-6	.	TGTGCCAGCAGTCGTCTCTCCTATAATTCACCCCTCCACTTT	CASSRLSYNSPLHF
.	TRBV18	TRBJ1-1	.	TGTGCCAGCTCACCAGGACACGCAAGGACTGAAGCTTTCTTT	CASSPGHARTEAFF
.	TRBV21-1	TRBJ2-7	.	TGTGCCAGCAGCAACTTGGGCAGGACTCCCTACGAGCAGTACTTT	CASSNLGRTPYEQYF
.	TRBV7-8	TRBJ2-5	.	TGTGCCAGCAGCCGGACAGTCCAAGAGACCCAGTACTTC	CASSRTVQETQYF
TRBD2	TRBV7-6	TRBJ2-2	few	TGTGCCAGCAGCTTAGGGACTAGCGGGAGGATCTTGACCGGGGAGCTGTTTTTT	CASSLGTSGRILTGELFF
TRBD2	TRBV7-2	TRBJ2-7	.	TGTGCCAGCTTACGGACTAGCGGGATCCCCTACGAGCAGTACTTC	CASLRTSGIPYEQYF
.	TRBV28	TRBJ1-6	few	TGTGCCAGCAGTTTCCGGGGGATCTATAATTCACCCCTCCACTTT	CASSFRGIYNSPLHF
TRBD1	TRBV28	TRBJ1-2	.	TGTGCCGGAACAGGGGGTTTAAACTATGGCTACACCTTC	CAGTGGLNYGYTF
TRBD2	TRBV20-1	TRBJ2-3	.	TGCAGTGCTAGTGTCCCGGGACTAGCGCCCGGCCGGCTGCAGTATTTT	CSASVPGLAPGRLQYF
.	TRBV9	TRBJ1-2	.	TGTGCCAGCAGCGTAGGACCGGGGAATGTCTATGGCTACACCTTC	CASSVGPGNVYGYTF
.	TRBV10-3	TRBJ1-2	.	TGTGCCATCCGACCGACCGGGGGGGGGTATGGCTACACCTTC	CAIRPTGGGYGYTF
TRBD1	TRBV19	TRBJ2-6	.	TGTGCCAGTATACCGGGACAGGGCCGAGGTGGGGCCAACGTCCTGACTTTC	CASIPGQGRGGANVLTF
.	TRBV7-9	TRBJ2-7	.	TGTGCCAGCAGCTTATTGTCCGCCTACGAGCAGTACTTC	CASSLLSAYEQYF
TRBD2	TRBV9	TRBJ2-1	.	TGTGCCAGCAGCGTCGGGACTAGCGGGGGGAATGAGCAGTTCTTC	CASSVGTSGGNEQFF
TRBD1	TRBV4-3	TRBJ1-5	.	TGCGCCAGCAGCCAAGATCTAATTGGGACAGGGGGCCTTAATCAGCCCCAGCATTTT	CASSQDLIGTGGLNQPQHF
.	TRBV7-9	TRBJ1-3	.	TGTGCCAGCAGCCCTATCCCGACAGGAGTCTCTGGAAACACCATATATTTT	CASSPIPTGVSGNTIYF
.	TRBV5-8	TRBJ2-1	.	TGTGCCAGCAGCTTTCTTTCGGGCGGAGGGGCGGGAAACAATGAGCAGTTCTTC	CASSFLSGGGAGNNEQFF
.	TRBV6-5	TRBJ1-5	.	TGTGCCAGCAGCAGGGATCAGCCCCAGCATTTT	CASSRDQPQHF
.	TRBV5-1	TRBJ1-1	.	TGCGCCAGCAGCTTGGGGGCAGGGGTGAACACTGAAGCTTTCTTT	CASSLGAGVNTEAFF
.	TRBV5-5	TRBJ2-2	.	TGTGCCAGCAGCTTGGGGGCAGATTCTAACACCGGGGAGCTGTTTTTT	CASSLGADSNTGELFF
.	TRBV5-1	TRBJ2-2	once	TGCGCCAGCAGTCGTCGGGAGAACACCGGGGAGCTGTTTTTT	CASSRRENTGELFF
.	TRBV7-9	TRBJ1-5	few	TGTGCCAGCAGCTTAGTTGGGGAGGGGCCCCAGCATTTT	CASSLVGEGPQHF
.	TRBV6-5	TRBJ1-5	.	TGTGCCAGCAGTTACGACGGATCCGGGGAGCCCCAGCATTTT	CASSYDGSGEPQHF
.	TRBV5-6	TRBJ1-6	.	TGTGCCAGCAGCGCAAGGACAGTTCATAGTTCACCCCTCCACTTT	CASSARTVHSSPLHF
TRBD1	TRBV11-3	TRBJ1-6	.	TGTGCCAGCAGCTCTCCGGACAGGGTTGGGTTTTCACCCCTCCACTTT	CASSSPDRVGFSPLHF
TRBD2	TRBV9	TRBJ2-5	.	TGTGCCAGCAGCGCCACAGGACTAGCGGGAGGGGAGACCCAGTACTTC	CASSATGLAGGETQYF
.	TRBV18	TRBJ2-2	.	TGTGCCAGCTCACCCACTCTTAGCTCGAACACCGGGGAGCTGTTTTTT	CASSPTLSSNTGELFF
TRBD1	TRBV10-3	TRBJ2-1	few	TGTGCCACGGGACAGGTTTTTTTCTCGAGCTCCTACAATGAGCAGTTCTTC	CATGQVFFSSSYNEQFF
.	TRBV5-1	TRBJ2-1	.	TGCGCCAGCAGCTTCGATTACAGTAATGAGCAGTTCTTC	CASSFDYSNEQFF
.	TRBV28	TRBJ2-7	.	TGTGCCAGCAGGGGGGGACCGATGGGGGAGCAGTACTTC	CASRGGPMGEQYF
.	TRBV12-5	TRBJ1-3	.	TGTGCTAGTGGTTTGGTACGGGGGGGCGGTTCCTCTGGAAACACCATATATTTT	CASGLVRGGGSSGNTIYF
.	TRBV6-4	TRBJ2-5	.	TGTGCCAACCTACGTCCCATGCCAGAGACCCAGTACTTC	CANLRPMPETQYF
.	TRBV3-1/TRBV3-2	TRBJ1-2	.	TGTGCCAGCAGCCAAGAGGGGCAGGGCCTCTATGGCTACACCTTC	CASSQEGQGLYGYTF
TRBD1	TRBV2	TRBJ1-6	.	TGTGCCAGCAGGCCGACAGGGGGGTATAATTCACCCCTCCACTTT	CASRPTGGYNSPLHF
TRBD1	TRBV30	TRBJ1-5	.	TGTGCCTGGACCTTTAGAGGGGGCGATCAGCCCCAGCATTTT	CAWTFRGGDQPQHF
.	TRBV19	TRBJ2-1	.	TGTGCCAGTAGTAACCCGGGTGGAGCGTTTGGAGAGCAGTTCTTC	CASSNPGGAFGEQFF
.	TRBV5-5	TRBJ1-3	.	TGTGCCAGCAACCTGGGGGGAGTGAGTGGAAACACCATATATTTT	CASNLGGVSGNTIYF
TRBD2	TRBV19	TRBJ2-1	.	TGTGCCAGTAGTATCACAGTAGCGGGAGGATACAATGAGCAGTTCTTC	CASSITVAGGYNEQFF